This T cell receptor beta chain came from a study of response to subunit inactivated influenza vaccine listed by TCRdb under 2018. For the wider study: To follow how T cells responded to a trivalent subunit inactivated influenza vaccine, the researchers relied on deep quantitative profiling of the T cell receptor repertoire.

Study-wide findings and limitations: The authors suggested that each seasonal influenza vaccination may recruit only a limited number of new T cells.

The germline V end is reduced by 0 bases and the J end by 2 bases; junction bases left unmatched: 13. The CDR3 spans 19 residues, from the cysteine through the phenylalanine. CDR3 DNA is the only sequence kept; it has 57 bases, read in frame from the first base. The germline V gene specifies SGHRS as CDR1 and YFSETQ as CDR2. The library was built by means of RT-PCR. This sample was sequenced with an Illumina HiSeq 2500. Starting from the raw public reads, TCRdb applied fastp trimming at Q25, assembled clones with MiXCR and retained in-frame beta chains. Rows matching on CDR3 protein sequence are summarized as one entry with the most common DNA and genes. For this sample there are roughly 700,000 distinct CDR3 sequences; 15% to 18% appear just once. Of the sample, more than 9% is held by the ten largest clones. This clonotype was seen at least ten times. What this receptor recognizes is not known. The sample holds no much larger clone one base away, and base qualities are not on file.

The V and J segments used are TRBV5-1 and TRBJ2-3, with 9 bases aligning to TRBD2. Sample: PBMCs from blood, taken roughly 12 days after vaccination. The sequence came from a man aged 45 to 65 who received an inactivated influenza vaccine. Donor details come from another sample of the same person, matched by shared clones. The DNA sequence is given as TGCGCCAGCAGCTTGGGATTTTTACCTAGCGGGACTTCCACAGATACGCAGTATTTT. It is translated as CASSLGFLPSGTSTDTQYF.